This TCR beta chain came from a study of blood T cells in healthy people across ages. Across the whole study: Per two T cells, about one barcoded beta molecule was captured through template switching.

Samples each yielded at least 5 micrograms of total RNA. As concerns this clonotype: Its antigen remains unknown.

A second PCR, run for about 6 to 11 cycles, used a sample-barcoded 5' primer plus a J-beta primer mix. TCRdb redid the calling of the 5' RACE reads with MiXCR, one entry per CDR3 protein. Of fewer than 2 million distinct CDR3 sequences in the sample, approximately 39% were seen once. Regarding the study as a whole: Greater diversity and more naive CD4+ cells were seen in long-lived donors than in aged donors. Naive T cell percentage showed a strong correlation with the diversity of TCR beta.

Germline values: CDR1 LNHDA, CDR2 SQIVND (reference sequence). V was trimmed by 5 bases and J by 7 bases, leaving 17 bases between them. This CDR3 spans 15 amino acids. The origin of this receptor is a human donor in good health. The rearrangement uses TRBV19 and TRBJ1-4, with TRBD1 as a possible D gene (6 bases). Specimen: blood. The CDR3: CASSPRTETLEKLFF. DNA for the CDR3: TGTGCCAGTAGTCCTCGGACAGAAACTCTTGAAAAACTGTTTTTT.